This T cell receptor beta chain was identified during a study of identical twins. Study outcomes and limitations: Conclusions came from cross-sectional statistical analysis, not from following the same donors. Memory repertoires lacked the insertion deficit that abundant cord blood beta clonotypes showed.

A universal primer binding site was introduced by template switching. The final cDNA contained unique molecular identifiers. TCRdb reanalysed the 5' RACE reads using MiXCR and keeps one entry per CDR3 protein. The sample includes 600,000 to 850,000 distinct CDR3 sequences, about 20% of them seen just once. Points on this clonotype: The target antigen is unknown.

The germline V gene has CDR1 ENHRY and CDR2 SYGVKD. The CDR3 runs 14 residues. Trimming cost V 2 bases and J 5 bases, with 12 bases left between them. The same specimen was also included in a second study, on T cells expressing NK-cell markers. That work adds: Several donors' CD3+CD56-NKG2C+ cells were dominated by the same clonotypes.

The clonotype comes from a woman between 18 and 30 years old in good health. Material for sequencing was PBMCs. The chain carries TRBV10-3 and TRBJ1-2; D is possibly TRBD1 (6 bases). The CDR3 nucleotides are TGTGCCATCAGTGAGCGGACAGACGAATATGGCTACACCTTC. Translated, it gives CAISERTDEYGYTF.